The following is a T cell receptor (beta chain) sequence with its context. It lacks a known antigen. Base-call qualities are not available, and no considerably larger clone is one nucleotide away. The immunoSEQ Assay, a bias-controlled multiplex PCR, was used to amplify TCRbeta CDR3 regions from genomic DNA. On the study's bioinformatics: The number of nucleated cells in each sample was estimated from the amplification of reference gene primers within the assay. To quantify the absolute abundance of each unique TCRbeta CDR3 rearrangement, sequence reads were collapsed and filtered. For each sample, productive Simpson clonality was calculated by taking the square root of Simpson's diversity index across productive rearrangements. Entries here come from immuneACCESS through TCRdb and include only in-frame sequences with V and J called. Some clones fail to appear in such tables; in the studies checked, an unresolved V gene covers under half of the shortfall, and the cause of the remainder is unknown. V and J calls and clone size are copied from that table; D and trimming were computed from the DNA. The sample table records around 300,000 clones; approximately 85% of these occur just once. The ten largest clones add up to 7.2% of the sample.

There are 16 amino acids in the CDR3, from cysteine to phenylalanine inclusive. CDR3 DNA only is kept here, 48 bases in frame from base 1. The junction carries 15 bases between V and J, which are trimmed by 3 bases and 4 bases respectively. The germline V gene yields ENHRY for CDR1 and SYGVKD for CDR2. Whole blood was collected in K2EDTA tubes by collaborating institutions according to the institutions' own protocols. For TCRbeta analysis, collaborator samples were shipped as frozen whole blood, as isolated PBMCs, or as DNA extracted from either sample type. This sample stems from a study of blood T cell repertoires in COVID-19 (dated by TCRdb to the early 2020s). In the study overall: Samples from collaborators originated in the United States, Italy and Spain and spanned both the acute and convalescent phases of COVID-19. The material from the prospective study consisted of cDNA or gDNA derived from T cells, B-cell-depleted T cells, or PBMCs. Deeply sampled blood TCRbeta repertoires from subjects exposed to, actively infected with, or recovered from COVID-19 were included in the dataset. A freely available public database, intended as a resource for researchers studying the immune response to SARS-CoV-2, is where the repertoires were released. The samples were drawn from the first 160 participants of the ongoing ImmuneRACE study and from over 950 subjects provided by 6 global collaborators. A de-identified subject ID, COVID-19 status, age in years and sex were almost always included in the sample metadata. Where available, HLA class I and class II types were obtained from metadata supplied by the sample provider rather than from assay-based typing. What the authors observed across the whole study: Clinical and demographic metadata were provided uncurated, with the amount varying by source and participant.

The sample comprised peripheral blood. The source is a human donor in a cohort sampled during active COVID-19. This sequence uses TRBV10-3 and TRBJ2-2; TRBD2 is a possible D gene, resting on 5 matching bases. The CDR3 amino acid sequence is: CAISEEGRQITGELFF. Here is the DNA: TGTGCCATCAGTGAAGAGGGCAGGCAGATCACCGGGGAGCTGTTTTTT.